These 11 T cell receptor beta chains were all obtained from the same sample, sequenced in a study of graft-versus-host responses after intestinal transplantation. The table came from immunoSEQ multiplex PCR; TCRdb's copy has only in-frame clones and leaves some out. The data show around 110,000 clones, roughly 90% seen once. These receptors have no known antigen. The specimen comprised unstimulated CD4+ T cells sorted from spleen or lymph node cells, sampled before transplant. These receptors were obtained from a human donor who was the organ donor for an intestinal transplant.

The chain's CDR3 is CASSVTRLATYNEQFF. The DNA of the CDR3 is TGTGCCAGCAGCGTAACCCGACTAGCCACCTACAATGAGCAGTTCTTC. This chain uses TRBV9 with TRBJ2-1; 7 bases fit TRBD2. Trimming took 1 base from V and 2 from J; bases not matched to a gene: 6. Per germline, CDR1 SGDLS and CDR2 YYNGEE. The CDR3 loop spans 16 amino acids.

V is TRBV6-5 and J is TRBJ1-4; 7 nucleotides line up with TRBD1. The ends lost 11 bases at V and 4 bases at J; junction bases unmatched: 7. Germline CDR1 is MNHEY and CDR2 is SVGAGI. This CDR3 region has 13 residues. CDR3 protein: CASRQGGNEKLFF. CDR3 nucleotides: TGTGCCTCCCGACAGGGAGGTAATGAAAAACTGTTTTTT.

The chain carries TRBV11-2 and TRBJ1-4, with TRBD1 matching over 9 bases. Germline CDR1 is SGHAT and CDR2 is FQNNGV. With 5 bases clipped from V and 4 bases from J, the junction kept 8 bases outside the gene matches. This CDR3 has 16 residues. For the CDR3, the DNA is TGTGCCAGCAGCGACGGGACAGGGCCATATAATGAAAAACTGTTTTTT. Protein: CASSDGTGPYNEKLFF.

This rearrangement joins TRBV7-3 to TRBJ2-3, with no clear D. The V and J ends lost 5 bases and 6 bases respectively, with 15 bases between them. In germline, CDR1 is SGHTA, CDR2 FQGTGA. The CDR3 is made up of 14 amino acids. This CDR3 reads CASSPTLADDTQYF. CDR3 nucleotides: TGTGCCAGCAGCCCTACTTTGGCGGACGATACGCAGTATTTT.

The rearrangement joins TRBV5-1 to TRBJ1-1; D is possibly TRBD1 (6 bases). V shed 1 base and J shed 1 base, with 8 bases lying between them. Germline V CDR1 and CDR2: SGHRS, YFSETQ. This CDR3 spans 14 amino acids. The CDR3 loop reads CASSLTRGNTEAFF. Written as DNA, the CDR3 is TGCGCCAGCAGCTTGACCAGGGGGAACACTGAAGCTTTCTTT.

The chain has TRBV30 and TRBJ2-5; TRBD2 matches 11 bases. This CDR3 has 14 amino acids. Germline lookup yields CDR1 GTSNPN and CDR2 SVGIG (reference sequence). J lost 2 bases, V lost 7 bases, and 6 bases had no gene match. CDR3 coding DNA: TGTGCCTCCCCCGGGACTAGCGGACAAGAGACCCAGTACTTC. It encodes CASPGTSGQETQYF. The complete variable domain, with remaining parts taken from reference TRBV30 and TRBJ2-5, reads SQTIHQWPATLVQPVGSPLSLECTVEGTSNPNLYWYRQAAGRGLQLLFYSVGIGQISSEVPQNLSASRPQDRQFILSSKKLLLSDSGFYLCASPGTSGQETQYFGPGTRLLVL.

The chain is built from TRBV10-1 and TRBJ1-1, with TRBD1 matching over 8 bases. Germline CDR1 WNHNN, CDR2 SYGVQD (reference sequence). This CDR3 comprises 11 residues. V was pared by 9 bases and J by 10 bases, with 7 bases of the junction left unmatched. CDR3 loop: CASSFRGLAFF. The CDR3 DNA is TGCGCCAGTTCGTTCAGGGGGCTAGCTTTCTTT.

This chain connects TRBV6-5 to TRBJ1-4, with D hard to call. This CDR3 has 13 residues. V was shortened by 1 base and J by 5 bases, with 5 bases between the two germline ends. Germline V gives CDR1 MNHEY, CDR2 SVGAGI. The CDR3 region is CASSYLENEKLFF. As DNA, the CDR3 is TGTGCCAGCAGTTACTTAGAGAATGAAAAACTGTTTTTT.

This chain links TRBV5-1 with TRBJ1-4; D is perhaps TRBD1 (5 bases). This CDR3 contains 14 residues. The germline V gene has CDR1 SGHRS and CDR2 YFSETQ. Trimming took off 2 bases at V and 6 bases at J, with 11 bases between the two ends. CDR3 nucleotide sequence: TGCGCCAGCAGCTTTATTCAGGGCGATGAAAAACTGTTTTTT. Translation: CASSFIQGDEKLFF.

This sequence joins TRBV6-6 and TRBJ2-3; D is unresolved. V was shortened by 6 bases and J by 8 bases, with 21 bases between the two germline ends. The CDR3 has 15 residues. Germline values: CDR1 MNHNY, CDR2 SVGAGI (reference sequence). The CDR3 region is CASSPPRLVQSTQYF. CDR3 in DNA: TGTGCCAGCAGCCCCCCGCGTCTAGTACAGTCTACGCAGTATTTT.

V usage is TRBV11-2 and J usage is TRBJ2-1; D is unresolved. Germline CDR1 reads SGHAT; CDR2 reads FQNNGV. V was trimmed by 0 bases and J by 6 bases, leaving 6 bases between them. The length of the CDR3 is 13 residues. Here the CDR3 reads CASSLEWINEQFF. The CDR3 bases are TGTGCCAGCAGCTTAGAGTGGATCAATGAGCAGTTCTTC. Drawing the rest from reference TRBV11-2 and TRBJ2-1, the complete variable domain is EAGVAQSPRYKIIEKRQSVAFWCNPISGHATLYWYQQILGQGPKLLIQFQNNGVVDDSQLPKDRFSAERLKGVDSTLKIQPAKLEDSAVYLCASSLEWINEQFFGPGTRLTVL.